This paragraph covers one TCR beta chain sequence. Its antigen is unidentified. Amplified TCR beta CDR3 regions derived from RNA transcripts. HTBI primers were the set used in a first-round RT-PCR of the TCR CDR3. TCRdb called the multiplex PCR reads again in MiXCR, with one record for every CDR3 protein. Of about 400,000 distinct CDR3 sequences in the sample, roughly 15% were seen once. Subjects with ophthalmopathy showed a Clinical Activity Score no lower than 3, a NOSPECS grade no lower than 4, and a duration shorter than 3 months. Together with thyroid ultrasound, orbital computed tomography, serum thyroxine and TRAb, clinical symptoms were used for diagnoses. Isolation of PBMCs was performed on about 10 ml fresh peripheral blood. These data belong to a study of T cells in Graves' hyperthyroidism and ophthalmopathy. Study observations and caveats: In blood, most of the thyroid clonotypes expanded above 0.001 were also present.

Trimming cost V 4 bases and J 6 bases; bases outside gene matches: 6. The germline gives CDR1 SGHDT, CDR2 YYEEEE. This CDR3 spans 14 amino acids. The receptor's source is a woman in her twenties or thirties with Graves' ophthalmopathy. Source material: blood. The chain combines TRBV5-6 with TRBJ1-1; 10 positions match TRBD1. CDR3 nucleotide sequence: TGTGCCAGCAGCCGTGGACAGGGGGGCTCTGAAGCTTTCTTT. It is translated as CASSRGQGGSEAFF. Based on the CDR3 plus reference TRBV5-6 and TRBJ1-1, the full variable domain is DAGVTQSPTHLIKTRGQQVTLRCSPKSGHDTVSWYQQALGQGPQFIFQYYEEEERQRGNFPDRFSGHQFPNYSSELNVNALLLGDSALYLCASSRGQGGSEAFFGQGTRLTVV.